This T cell receptor beta chain was sequenced during a study of blood T cell repertoires in COVID-19. In the study overall: Sites in the United States, Italy and Spain provided acute and convalescent COVID-19 samples. Nucleic acid was either cDNA or gDNA, and it came from T cells, B-cell-depleted T cells, or PBMCs.

Per the study methods: The authors estimated nucleated cell counts from reference gene primer amplification. TCRdb's copy holds only in-frame clones and misses some; the assay was immunoSEQ multiplex PCR. The V and J calls and clone size are taken from that table; D and trimming were inferred from the DNA. This sample has over 250,000 clones, with roughly 85% found just once. CDR3 size: 16 residues. Trimming removed 10 bases from V and 7 bases from J; junction bases left unmatched: 16. Germline-derived CDR1 and CDR2 are SNHLY and FYNNEI. The sequenced material came from peripheral blood. The receptor was derived from a woman in her 70s with acute or convalescent COVID-19. V and J are TRBV2 and TRBJ2-1, with 10 nucleotides matching TRBD1. CDR3: CATRGGRDRGNNEQFF. CDR3 DNA: TGTGCCACCCGCGGCGGGCGGGACAGGGGAAATAATGAGCAGTTCTTC.